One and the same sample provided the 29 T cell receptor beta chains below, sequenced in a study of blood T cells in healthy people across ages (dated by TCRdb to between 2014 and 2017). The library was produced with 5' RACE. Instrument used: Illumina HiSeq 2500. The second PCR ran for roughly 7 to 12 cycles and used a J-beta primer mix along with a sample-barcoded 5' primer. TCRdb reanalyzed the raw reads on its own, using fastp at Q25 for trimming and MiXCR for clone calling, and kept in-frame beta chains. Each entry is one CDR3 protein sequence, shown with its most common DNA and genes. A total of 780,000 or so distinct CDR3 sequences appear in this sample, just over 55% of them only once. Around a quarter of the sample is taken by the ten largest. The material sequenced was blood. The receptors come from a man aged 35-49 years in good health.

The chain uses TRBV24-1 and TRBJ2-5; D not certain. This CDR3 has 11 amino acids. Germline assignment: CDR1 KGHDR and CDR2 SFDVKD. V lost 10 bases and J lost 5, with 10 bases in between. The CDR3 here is CATEVSETQYF. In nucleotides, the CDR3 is TGTGCCACAGAAGTTAGTGAGACCCAGTACTTC.

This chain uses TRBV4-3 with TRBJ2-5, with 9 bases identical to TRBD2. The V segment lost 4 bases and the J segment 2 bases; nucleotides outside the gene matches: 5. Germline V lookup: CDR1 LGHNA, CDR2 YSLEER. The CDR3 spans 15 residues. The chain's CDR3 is CASSPLAGPQETQYF. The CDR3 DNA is TGCGCCAGCAGCCCCCTAGCGGGACCACAAGAGACCCAGTACTTC.

The chain's CDR3 is CASSLAGLREQYF. In nucleotides, the CDR3 is TGTGCCAGCAGTCTAGCGGGACTTCGCGAGCAGTACTTC. The gene calls are TRBV2 and TRBJ2-7, with 9 bases lining up with TRBD2. CDR3 length: 13 residues. V was clipped by 5 bases and J by 6 bases; unmatched bases: 5. Germline assignment: CDR1 SNHLY and CDR2 FYNNEI.

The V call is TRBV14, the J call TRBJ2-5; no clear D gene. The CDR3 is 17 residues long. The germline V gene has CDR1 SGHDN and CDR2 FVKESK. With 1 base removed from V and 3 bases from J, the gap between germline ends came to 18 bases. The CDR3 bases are TGTGCCAGCAGCCAAGTAACCGGGTTTTGGGTCAAAGAGACCCAGTACTTC. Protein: CASSQVTGFWVKETQYF.

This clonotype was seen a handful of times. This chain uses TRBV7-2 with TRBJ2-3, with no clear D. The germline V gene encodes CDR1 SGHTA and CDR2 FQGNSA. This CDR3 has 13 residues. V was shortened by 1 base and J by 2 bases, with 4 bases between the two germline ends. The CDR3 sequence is CASSLDVTDTQYF. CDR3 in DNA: TGTGCCAGCAGCTTAGATGTCACAGATACGCAGTATTTT.

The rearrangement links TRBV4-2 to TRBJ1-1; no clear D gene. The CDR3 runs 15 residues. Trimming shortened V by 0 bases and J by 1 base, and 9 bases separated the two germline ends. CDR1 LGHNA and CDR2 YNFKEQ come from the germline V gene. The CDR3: CASSQENWGNTEAFF. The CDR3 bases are TGTGCCAGCAGCCAAGAAAATTGGGGGAACACTGAAGCTTTCTTT.

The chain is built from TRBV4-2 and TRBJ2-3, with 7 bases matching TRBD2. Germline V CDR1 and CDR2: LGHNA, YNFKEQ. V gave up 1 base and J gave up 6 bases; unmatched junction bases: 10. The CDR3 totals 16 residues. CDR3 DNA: TGTGCCAGCAGCCAAGGTGGCAGCGGGGTCGGGGATACGCAGTATTTT. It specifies CASSQGGSGVGDTQYF.

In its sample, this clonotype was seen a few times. Written as DNA, the CDR3 is TGCAGTGCTAGAGATCGTAACAATCAGCCCCAGCATTTT. It specifies CSARDRNNQPQHF. The gene calls are TRBV20-1 and TRBJ1-5; no firm D call. This CDR3 is 13 amino acids long. Trimming shortened V by 0 bases and J by 3 bases, and 6 bases separated the two germline ends. Germline assignment: CDR1 DFQATT and CDR2 SNEGSKA (reference sequence).

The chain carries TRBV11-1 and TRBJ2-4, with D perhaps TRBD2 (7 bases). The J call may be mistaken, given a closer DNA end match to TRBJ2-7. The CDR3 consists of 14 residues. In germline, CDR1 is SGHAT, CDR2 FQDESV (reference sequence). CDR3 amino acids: CASSPIGGPSEQYF. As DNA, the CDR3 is TGTGCCAGCAGCCCGATCGGGGGGCCCAGCGAGCAGTACTTC.

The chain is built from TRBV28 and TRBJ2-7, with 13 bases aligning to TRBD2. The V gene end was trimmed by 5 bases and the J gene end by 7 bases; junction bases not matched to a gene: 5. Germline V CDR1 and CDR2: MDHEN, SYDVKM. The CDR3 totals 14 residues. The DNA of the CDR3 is TGTGCCAGCAGTCGGACTAGCGGGGGCAATGAGCAGTACTTC. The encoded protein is CASSRTSGGNEQYF.

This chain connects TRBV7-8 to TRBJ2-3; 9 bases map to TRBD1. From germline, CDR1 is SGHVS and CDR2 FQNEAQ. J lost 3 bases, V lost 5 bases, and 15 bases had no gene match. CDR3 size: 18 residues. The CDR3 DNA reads TGTGCCAGCAGCACTAAACTTACCGGGACAGGGACGACAGATACGCAGTATTTT. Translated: CASSTKLTGTGTTDTQYF. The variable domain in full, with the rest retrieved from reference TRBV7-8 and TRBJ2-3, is GAGVSQSPRYKVAKRGQDVALRCDPISGHVSLFWYQQALGQGPEFLTYFQNEAQLDKSGLPSDRFFAERPEGSVSTLKIQRTQQEDSAVYLCASSTKLTGTGTTDTQYFGPGTRLTVL.

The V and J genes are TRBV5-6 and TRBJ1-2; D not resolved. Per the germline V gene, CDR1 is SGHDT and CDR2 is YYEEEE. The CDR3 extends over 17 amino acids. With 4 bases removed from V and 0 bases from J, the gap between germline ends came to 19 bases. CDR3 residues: CASSPPRRSFSNYGYTF. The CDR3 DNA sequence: TGTGCCAGCAGCCCCCCTCGGCGCAGTTTTTCTAACTATGGCTACACCTTC.

The chain's CDR3 is CASSSSSGFQHF. The CDR3 bases are TGTGCCAGCTCATCCTCCTCGGGATTCCAGCATTTT. The V and J genes are TRBV18 and TRBJ1-5; D gene uncertain. The V end lost 5 bases, the J end lost 12 bases, and 14 bases lay between the germline ends. The CDR3 is 12 amino acids. CDR1 KGHSH and CDR2 LQKENI come from the germline V gene. The complete variable domain, with remaining parts taken from reference TRBV18 and TRBJ1-5, reads NAGVMQNPRHLVRRRGQEARLRCSPMKGHSHVYWYRQLPEEGLKFMVYLQKENIIDESGMPKERFSAEFPKEGPSILRIQQVVRGDSAAYFCASSSSSGFQHFGDGTRLSIL.

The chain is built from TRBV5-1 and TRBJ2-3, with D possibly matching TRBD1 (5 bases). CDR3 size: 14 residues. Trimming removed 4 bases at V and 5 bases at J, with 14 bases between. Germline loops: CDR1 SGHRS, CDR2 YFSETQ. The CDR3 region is CASSPETQGDTQYF. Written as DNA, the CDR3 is TGCGCCAGCAGCCCGGAAACCCAGGGAGATACGCAGTATTTT.

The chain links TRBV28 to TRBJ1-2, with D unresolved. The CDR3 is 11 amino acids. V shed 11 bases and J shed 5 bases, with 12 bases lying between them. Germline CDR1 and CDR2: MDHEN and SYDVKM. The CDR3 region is CALKEGYGYTF. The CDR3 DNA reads TGTGCCCTCAAGGAAGGGTATGGCTACACCTTC.

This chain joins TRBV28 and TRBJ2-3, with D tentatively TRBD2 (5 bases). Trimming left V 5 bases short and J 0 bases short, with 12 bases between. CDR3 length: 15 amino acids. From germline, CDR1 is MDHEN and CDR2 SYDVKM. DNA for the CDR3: TGTGCCAGCAGTCCTGGGGAGACTAGCACAGATACGCAGTATTTT. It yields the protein CASSPGETSTDTQYF.

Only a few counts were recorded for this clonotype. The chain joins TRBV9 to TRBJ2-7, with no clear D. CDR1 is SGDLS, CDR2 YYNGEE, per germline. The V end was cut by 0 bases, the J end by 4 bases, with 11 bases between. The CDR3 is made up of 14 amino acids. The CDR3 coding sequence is TGTGCCAGCAGCGTAGCCCTCGATCGGTACGAGCAGTACTTC. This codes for CASSVALDRYEQYF.

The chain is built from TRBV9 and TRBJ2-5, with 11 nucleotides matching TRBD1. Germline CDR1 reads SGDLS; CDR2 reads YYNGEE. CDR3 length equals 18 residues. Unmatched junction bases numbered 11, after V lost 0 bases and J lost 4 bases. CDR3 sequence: CASSVGVMGQGVGETQYF. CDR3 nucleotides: TGTGCCAGCAGCGTAGGAGTGATGGGACAGGGGGTCGGAGAGACCCAGTACTTC.

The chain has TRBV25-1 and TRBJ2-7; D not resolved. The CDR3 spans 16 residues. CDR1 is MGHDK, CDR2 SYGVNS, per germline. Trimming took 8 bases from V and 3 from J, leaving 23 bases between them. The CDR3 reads CASCVSAGTVDYEQYF. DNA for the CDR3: TGTGCCAGCTGCGTGTCGGCCGGTACAGTCGACTACGAGCAGTACTTC.

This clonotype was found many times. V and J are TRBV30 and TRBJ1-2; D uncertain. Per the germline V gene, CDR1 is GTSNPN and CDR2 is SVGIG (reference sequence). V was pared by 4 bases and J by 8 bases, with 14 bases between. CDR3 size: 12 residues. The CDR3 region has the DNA TGTGCCTGGAACTTGGCTACAGCCGGCTACACCTTC. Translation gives CAWNLATAGYTF.

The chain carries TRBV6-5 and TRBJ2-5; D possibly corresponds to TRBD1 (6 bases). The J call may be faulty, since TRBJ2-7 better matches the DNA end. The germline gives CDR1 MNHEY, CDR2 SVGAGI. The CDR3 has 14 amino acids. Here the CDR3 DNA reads TGTGCCAGCAGTTACGGTCTGGGGGCCCACGAGCAGTACTTC. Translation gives CASSYGLGAHEQYF.

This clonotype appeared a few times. The CDR3 DNA is TGTGCCAGCAGTTTTCAGGGAAGGCAAGAGACCCAGTACTTC. Translation: CASSFQGRQETQYF. V usage is TRBV27 and J usage is TRBJ2-5; TRBD1 might be the D (5 bases). This CDR3 contains 14 residues. The germline gives CDR1 MNHEY, CDR2 SMNVEV (reference sequence). With 3 bases removed from V and 2 bases from J, the gap between germline ends came to 10 bases.

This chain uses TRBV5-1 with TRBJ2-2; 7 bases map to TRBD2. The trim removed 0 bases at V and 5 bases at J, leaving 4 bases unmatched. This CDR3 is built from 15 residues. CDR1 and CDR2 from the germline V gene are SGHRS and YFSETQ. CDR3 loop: CASSLAGGRTGELFF. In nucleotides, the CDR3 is TGCGCCAGCAGCTTGGCGGGGGGTAGAACCGGGGAGCTGTTTTTT.

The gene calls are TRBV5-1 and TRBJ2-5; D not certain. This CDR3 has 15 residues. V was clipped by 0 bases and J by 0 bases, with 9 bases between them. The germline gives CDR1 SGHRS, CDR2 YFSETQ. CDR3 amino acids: CASSLANAYQETQYF. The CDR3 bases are TGCGCCAGCAGCTTGGCAAACGCGTACCAAGAGACCCAGTACTTC.

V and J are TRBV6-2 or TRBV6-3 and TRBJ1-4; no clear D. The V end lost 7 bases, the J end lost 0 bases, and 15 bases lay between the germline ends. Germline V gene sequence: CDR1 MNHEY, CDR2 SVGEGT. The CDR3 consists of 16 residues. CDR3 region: CASTDERQATNEKLFF. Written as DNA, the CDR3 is TGTGCCAGCACTGACGAGAGACAAGCAACTAATGAAAAACTGTTTTTT.

In DNA form, the CDR3 reads TGCAGTGCTACAAGGACCGGGGCGAAGGTAACAGATACGCAGTATTTT. Residues: CSATRTGAKVTDTQYF. The V and J genes are TRBV20-1 and TRBJ2-3, with D perhaps assigned TRBD1 or TRBD2 (5 bases each). The germline V gene has CDR1 DFQATT and CDR2 SNEGSKA (reference sequence). This CDR3 contains 16 residues. Trimming removed 4 bases from V and 3 bases from J, with 20 bases in between.

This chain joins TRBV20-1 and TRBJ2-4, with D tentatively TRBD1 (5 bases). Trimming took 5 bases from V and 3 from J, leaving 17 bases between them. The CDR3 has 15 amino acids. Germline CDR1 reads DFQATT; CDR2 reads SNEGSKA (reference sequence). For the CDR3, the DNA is TGCAGTGCTTCCCCTAGACAGATAGTCAAAAACATTCAGTACTTC. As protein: CSASPRQIVKNIQYF.

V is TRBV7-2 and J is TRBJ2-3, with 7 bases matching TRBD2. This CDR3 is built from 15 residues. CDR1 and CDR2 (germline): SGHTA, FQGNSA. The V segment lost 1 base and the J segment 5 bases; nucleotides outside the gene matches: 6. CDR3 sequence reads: CASSLDASGGDTQYF. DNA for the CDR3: TGTGCCAGCAGCTTAGACGCTAGCGGAGGAGATACGCAGTATTTT.

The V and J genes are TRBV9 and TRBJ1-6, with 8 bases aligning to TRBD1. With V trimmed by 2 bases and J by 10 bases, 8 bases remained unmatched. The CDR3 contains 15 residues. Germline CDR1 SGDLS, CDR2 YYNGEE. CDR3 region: CASSVGTGTNSPLHF. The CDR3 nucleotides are TGTGCCAGCAGCGTTGGGACAGGAACGAACTCACCCCTCCACTTT.